The clone carrying this T cell receptor (beta chain) appeared many times. The antigen is unknown. The TCR beta CDR3 regions underwent amplification using RNA transcripts as the source. Carried out on the TCR CDR3, a first-round RT-PCR used the HTBI primer set. TCRdb reprocessed the multiplex PCR reads with MiXCR, giving one entry per CDR3 protein. The table includes about 640,000 distinct CDR3 sequences, around 21% detected once. The data belong to a study of T cells in Graves' hyperthyroidism and ophthalmopathy. Germline values: CDR1 DFQATT, CDR2 SNEGSKA (reference sequence). CDR3 length equals 18 residues. Trimming took 1 base from V and 6 from J; bases not matched to a gene: 16. Clinical Activity Scores of at least 3, NOSPECS grades of at least 4 and durations under 3 months characterized ophthalmopathy patients. The study based diagnoses on clinical symptoms, serum thyroxine and TRAb, thyroid ultrasound and orbital computed tomography.

Findings of the study overall: Blood samples included most of the expanded thyroid clonotypes exceeding 0.001.

Sample: blood. The TCR was taken from a man aged 25-40 years with Graves' ophthalmopathy. The chain carries TRBV20-1 and TRBJ2-3, with 10 bases matching TRBD2. DNA for the CDR3: TGCAGTGCTAGAGCCCCCGTAGAAGCGGGAGGGATGGGGGATACGCAGTATTTT. It is translated as CSARAPVEAGGMGDTQYF.